The 23 T cell receptor beta chains given below trace back to one sample, sequenced in a study of blood T cell repertoires in COVID-19. Using immunoSEQ multiplex PCR, the repertoire was profiled, and TCRdb retains in-frame clones only, with some absent. The table includes tens of thousands of clones, under 95% detected once. What was sequenced was peripheral blood. The receptors were sampled from a man aged 65 to 85 with active COVID-19.

The rearrangement joins TRBV27 to TRBJ2-7, with TRBD1 matching over 9 bases. CDR1 is MNHEY, CDR2 SMNVEV, per germline (reference sequence). V lost 6 bases and J lost 1; bases outside the gene matches: 13. The CDR3 loop spans 17 amino acids. The CDR3: CASSIVTGTGLSYEQYF. CDR3 nucleotide sequence: TGTGCCAGCAGCATAGTAACCGGGACAGGGTTATCCTACGAGCAGTACTTC.

The chain joins TRBV4-1 to TRBJ2-2; 9 nucleotides line up with TRBD1. Germline V gene sequence: CDR1 MGHRA, CDR2 YSYEKL. V lost 3 bases, J lost 6 bases, and 8 bases stayed unmatched. The CDR3 consists of 16 residues. In DNA, the CDR3 is TGCGCCAGCAGCCATGAGGGACAGGGACGCTCCGGGGAGCTGTTTTTT. The encoded protein is CASSHEGQGRSGELFF.

V and J are TRBV10-2 and TRBJ2-3, with D perhaps TRBD1 (5 bases). Trimming pared 4 bases from V and 1 base from J, leaving 9 bases between. This CDR3 comprises 14 residues. Looked up from germline, CDR1 is WSHSY and CDR2 is SAAADI. The DNA of the CDR3 is TGCGCCAGCAGTGCATCAGGGCGCACAGATACGCAGTATTTT. It is translated as CASSASGRTDTQYF.

The chain has TRBV13 and TRBJ1-6, with D hard to call. Germline CDR1 PRHDT, CDR2 FYEKMQ (reference sequence). V was cut by 6 bases and J by 4 bases, with 7 bases left in between. There are 13 residues in the CDR3. The DNA for the CDR3 is TGTGCCAGCAGACGGGAGTATAATTCACCCCTCCACTTT. The encoded protein is CASRREYNSPLHF.

This chain uses TRBV6-5 with TRBJ1-2; 8 bases agree with TRBD1. V trimming: 5 bases; J trimming: 6 bases; junction bases outside the gene matches: 8. The CDR3 runs to 14 residues. Germline V gene lookup returns CDR1 MNHEY and CDR2 SVGAGI. CDR3 sequence: CASSTPGQGHGYTF. The CDR3 DNA follows: TGTGCCAGCAGTACCCCTGGACAGGGTCATGGCTACACCTTC.

Worth noting for this clone: The junction and the germline gene differ at one end; a read error may be behind it. J is TRBJ2-3 and V is TRBV3-1 (or the pseudogene TRBV3-2); 8 nucleotides match TRBD2. The CDR3 sequence is 17 residues long. The germline gives CDR1 LGHDT, CDR2 YNNKEL (reference sequence). The CDR3: CASSHPTGLACTDTQSF. The CDR3 DNA is TGTGCCAGCAGCCATCCAACCGGACTAGCATGCACAGATACGCAGTCTTTT.

V is TRBV7-2 and J is TRBJ2-3, with D uncertain. The CDR3 extends over 10 amino acids. V was pared by 10 bases and J by 3 bases, with 5 bases between. Germline V gives CDR1 SGHTA, CDR2 FQGNSA. CDR3 loop: CATGTDTQYF. CDR3 in DNA: TGTGCCACAGGTACAGATACGCAGTATTTT.

This chain uses TRBV5-1 with TRBJ1-5; 10 bases map to TRBD1. The germline gives CDR1 SGHRS, CDR2 YFSETQ. CDR3 length: 15 residues. V lost 0 bases to trimming and J lost 5 bases; unmatched junction nucleotides: 2. The CDR3 nucleotides read TGCGCCAGCAGCTTGGCCGGGACAGGGGATCAGCCCCAGCATTTT. This encodes CASSLAGTGDQPQHF.

The rearrangement joins TRBV3-1 (or the pseudogene TRBV3-2) to TRBJ1-2, with 7 nucleotides matching TRBD1. This CDR3 region has 16 residues. Germline V lookup: CDR1 LGHDT, CDR2 YNNKEL (reference sequence). V dropped 1 base and J dropped 7; count of bases not matched to a gene: 12. The CDR3 DNA is TGTGCCAGCAGCCAAGCCGGGACAGCGATCCATGCTGGCTACACCTTC. This translates into CASSQAGTAIHAGYTF.

The chain carries TRBV5-1 and TRBJ2-6; 9 positions match TRBD1. This CDR3 is 17 amino acids long. Unmatched junction bases numbered 7, after V lost 4 bases and J lost 2 bases. Germline lookup yields CDR1 SGHRS and CDR2 YFSETQ. CDR3 amino acids: CASSQTGGSTGANVLTF. The DNA for the CDR3 is TGCGCCAGCAGCCAGACAGGGGGATCTACTGGGGCCAACGTCCTGACTTTC. Based on the CDR3 plus reference TRBV5-1 and TRBJ2-6, the full variable domain is KAGVTQTPRYLIKTRGQQVTLSCSPISGHRSVSWYQQTPGQGLQFLFEYFSETQRNKGNFPGRFSGRQFSNSRSEMNVSTLELGDSALYLCASSQTGGSTGANVLTFGAGSRLTVL.

The chain uses TRBV7-6 and TRBJ2-3; 7 nucleotides match TRBD2. The ends lost 0 bases at V and 0 bases at J; junction bases unmatched: 3. From germline, CDR1 is SGHVS and CDR2 FNYEAQ. This CDR3 has 16 amino acids. The CDR3 loop is CASSLAPAGSTDTQYF. CDR3 nucleotide sequence: TGTGCCAGCAGCTTAGCGCCAGCGGGGAGCACAGATACGCAGTATTTT.

CDR3 sequence reads: CSVPLAGGSDTQYF. Here the CDR3 DNA reads TGCAGCGTTCCCCTAGCGGGGGGCTCAGATACGCAGTATTTT. This chain joins TRBV29-1 and TRBJ2-3, with TRBD2 identical over 11 bases. The CDR3 extends over 14 amino acids. J was trimmed by 4 bases and V by 5 bases; bases with no gene match: 5. Germline V gene data show CDR1 as SQVTM and CDR2 as ANQGSEA.

V usage is TRBV19 and J usage is TRBJ1-4; tentative D call: TRBD1 (6 bases). CDR3 length: 17 amino acids. CDR1 is LNHDA and CDR2 is SQIVND in the germline V gene (reference sequence). With 3 bases removed from V and 8 bases from J, the gap between germline ends came to 22 bases. CDR3 bases: TGTGCCAGTAGTATCACAAGTGGGATGAGCACAGGGGAAAAACTGTTTTTT. It translates to CASSITSGMSTGEKLFF.

This chain connects TRBV28 to TRBJ1-4, with a tentative D call TRBD1 (5 bases). Germline V gives CDR1 MDHEN, CDR2 SYDVKM. V was trimmed by 8 bases and J by 8 bases, leaving 21 bases between them. The CDR3 contains 15 residues. The CDR3: CASRQAQGGAEKLFF. CDR3 coding DNA: TGTGCCAGCCGTCAAGCCCAGGGAGGGGCCGAAAAACTGTTTTTT.

The chain joins TRBV5-4 to TRBJ2-1, with 7 bases aligning to TRBD1. Unmatched junction bases numbered 7, after V lost 4 bases and J lost 0 bases. This CDR3 is built from 16 residues. CDR1 is SGHNT and CDR2 is YYREEE in the germline V gene (reference sequence). This CDR3 reads CASSRTGDPSYNEQFF. The CDR3 DNA reads TGTGCCAGCAGCCGAACAGGGGACCCCTCCTACAATGAGCAGTTCTTC.

The chain links TRBV5-1 to TRBJ1-4; a weak D match, TRBD1 (6 bases). CDR1 is SGHRS and CDR2 is YFSETQ in the germline V gene. There are 13 residues in the CDR3. The ends were cut back, 0 bases at V and 13 bases at J, with 13 bases in the middle. In DNA form, the CDR3 reads TGCGCCAGCAGCTTGGCGGGGGGCAGGTTACTGTTTTTT. Its translation: CASSLAGGRLLFF.

This chain links TRBV11-2 with TRBJ1-1; possible D gene TRBD1, 5 bases. The CDR3 has 15 residues. V was shortened by 5 bases and J by 0 bases, with 13 bases between the two germline ends. Germline loops: CDR1 SGHAT, CDR2 FQNNGV. The CDR3 here is CASSLQGRVNTEAFF. In DNA, the CDR3 is TGTGCCAGCAGCCTCCAGGGTCGGGTGAACACTGAAGCTTTCTTT.

The rearrangement joins TRBV27 to TRBJ2-3; the match to TRBD2 covers 11 bases. Per germline, CDR1 MNHEY and CDR2 SMNVEV (reference sequence). Trimming took 6 bases from V and 4 from J; bases not matched to a gene: 3. CDR3 length equals 14 residues. CDR3: CASSLAGGADTQYF. The DNA of the CDR3 is TGTGCCAGCAGCCTAGCGGGGGGTGCAGATACGCAGTATTTT.

This clone was detected only once. The chain combines TRBV7-3 with TRBJ2-3, with 9 bases fitting TRBD2. The germline CDR1 and CDR2 sequences are SGHTA and FQGTGA. CDR3 length: 15 residues. The ends lost 1 base at V and 2 bases at J; junction bases unmatched: 1. CDR3 bases: TGTGCCAGCAGCTTAATAGCGGGGGTCACAGATACGCAGTATTTT. Amino acids: CASSLIAGVTDTQYF.

This chain connects TRBV6-1 to TRBJ2-1; D possibly corresponds to TRBD1 (6 bases). In germline, CDR1 is MNHNS, CDR2 SASEGT. The CDR3 extends over 16 amino acids. Deletions cut 0 bases from V and 2 bases from J, with 11 bases between. CDR3 sequence: CASSEAPGAPYNEQFF. For the CDR3, the DNA is TGTGCCAGCAGTGAAGCTCCAGGGGCACCCTACAATGAGCAGTTCTTC.

The V gene is TRBV10-3, the J gene TRBJ2-7, with a weak D call TRBD1 (6 bases). Deletions cut 3 bases from V and 5 bases from J, with 14 bases between. The CDR3 is made up of 14 amino acids. CDR1 ENHRY and CDR2 SYGVKD come from the germline V gene. The DNA of the CDR3 is TGTGCCATCAGTGACCCAGGGGTAAATGACGAGCAGTACTTC. Residues: CAISDPGVNDEQYF.

The chain uses TRBV6-5 and TRBJ1-1; 7 positions match TRBD1. With V trimmed by 8 bases and J by 5 bases, 5 bases remained unmatched. CDR3 size: 12 residues. The germline gives CDR1 MNHEY, CDR2 SVGAGI. The CDR3 DNA reads as TGTGCCAGCCAGGGGGAGATGACTGAAGCTTTCTTT. Translation: CASQGEMTEAFF.

This chain links TRBV3-1 (or the pseudogene TRBV3-2) with TRBJ1-3; D perhaps matches TRBD1 (5 bases). CDR1 is LGHDT and CDR2 is YNNKEL in the germline V gene (reference sequence). Trimming removed 2 bases at V and 0 bases at J, with 14 bases between. The CDR3 runs 17 residues. DNA of the CDR3: TGTGCCAGCAGCCAATCGGGACTCACGAACTCTGGAAACACCATATATTTT. It translates to CASSQSGLTNSGNTIYF.